This T cell receptor beta chain was sequenced for a study of response to subunit inactivated influenza vaccine (dated by TCRdb to the late 2010s). General notes on the study: Deep quantitative profiling of the T cell receptor repertoire was used in the study to follow responses to a trivalent subunit inactivated influenza vaccine. What the work shows at the level of the full study, not this receptor alone: It was suggested by the authors that each seasonal influenza vaccination may recruit only a limited number of new T cells.

Points on this clonotype: This receptor's antigen is unknown. No base quality information exists; no much larger clone differs at one position.

Library method: RT-PCR. TCRdb shows the sequencer as Illumina HiSeq 2500. TCRdb passed the public sequencing reads through fastp at Q25 and MiXCR, retaining productive beta sequences. Each entry is one CDR3 protein sequence, shown with its most common DNA and genes. In this sample the table shows around 170,000 distinct CDR3 sequences, about 10% of which occur a single time. The ten largest clonotypes hold around 35% of the sample. At the junction V is shortened by 3 bases and J by 3 bases, with 17 bases in between. The germline V gene (reference sequence) sets CDR1 to LGHDT and CDR2 to YNNKEL. The CDR3 spans 16 residues, from the cysteine through the phenylalanine. The kept DNA is CDR3 alone, 48 bases in frame from the first base.

This receptor was taken from a man between 50 and 70 years old who received an inactivated influenza vaccine. Donor details come from another sample of the same person, matched by shared clones. The V and J segments used are TRBV3-1 and TRBJ2-5; a tentative D match to TRBD2 spans 7 bases. The specimen was CD8+ T cells sorted from PBMCs, collected less than 30 months after vaccination. The nucleotide sequence is TGTGCCAGCAGCCACGCACCGCGGGGGCCGGAAGAGACCCAGTACTTC. It translates as CASSHAPRGPEETQYF.